This entry lists 24 T cell receptor beta chains sequenced from one sample in a study of CD8 T cells in ankylosing spondylitis. TCRdb called the 5' RACE reads again in MiXCR, with one record for every CDR3 protein. The data show some 220,000 distinct CDR3 sequences, with approximately 8.4% seen just once and 4% to 5% held by the top ten. The sample was blood, either unsorted or a sorted T cell fraction (not recorded which). The source is a female donor with ankylosing spondylitis or in good health (not recorded which).

This clonotype has at least ten counts. The chain carries TRBV25-1 and TRBJ2-5; D is perhaps TRBD2 (6 bases). Germline V gives CDR1 MGHDK, CDR2 SYGVNS. Trimming took 2 bases from V and 2 from J, leaving 12 bases between them. The CDR3 sequence is 15 residues long. Here the CDR3 reads CASSEGGSAQETQYF. The CDR3 nucleotides are TGTGCCAGCAGTGAAGGGGGGTCGGCACAAGAGACCCAGTACTTC.

Ten or more counts support this clonotype. The gene calls are TRBV28 and TRBJ2-5, with D unclear. V gave up 4 bases and J gave up 2 bases, with 11 bases separating them. Germline lookup yields CDR1 MDHEN and CDR2 SYDVKM. The CDR3 sequence is 14 residues long. CDR3 in amino acids: CASSSPGLQETQYF. The CDR3 nucleotides are TGTGCCAGCAGTTCACCGGGTCTACAAGAGACCCAGTACTTC.

This clonotype occurred many times. A junction end diverges from the germline sequence, so it may reflect a read error. The chain recombines TRBV29-1 with TRBJ1-1; D unresolved. The CDR3 runs to 8 residues. The germline V gene encodes CDR1 SQVTM and CDR2 ANQGSEA. The CDR3: CSIDEAFF. The CDR3, as DNA: TGCAGCATTGATGAAGCTTTCTTT.

This clonotype has at least ten counts. This chain uses TRBV11-2 with TRBJ1-1; 10 nucleotides agree with TRBD1. V lost 1 base, J lost 1 base, and 6 bases stayed unmatched. The CDR3 spans 17 residues. Germline CDR1 reads SGHAT; CDR2 reads FQNNGV. The CDR3 DNA sequence: TGTGCCAGCAGCTTAGTAAGACAGGGGGCCGGGAACACTGAAGCTTTCTTT. Amino acids: CASSLVRQGAGNTEAFF.

This clonotype was observed many times. V usage is TRBV6-2 or TRBV6-3 and J usage is TRBJ2-1; 7 bases are a match to TRBD2. CDR1 and CDR2 (germline): MNHEY, SVGEGT. CDR3 length: 16 residues. The V and J ends lost 4 bases and 8 bases, in that order; junction bases with no gene match: 14. CDR3 in DNA: TGTGCCAGCAGTTTCCTCGGGAGGCCCTCTCCTGATGAGCAGTTCTTC. Its protein product is CASSFLGRPSPDEQFF.

This clonotype was seen at least ten times. This chain joins TRBV28 and TRBJ2-1; TRBD2 agrees at 9 bases. Losses at the gene ends were 1 base for V and 5 bases for J; bases not matched to a gene: 3. The CDR3 covers 15 residues. CDR1 is MDHEN, CDR2 SYDVKM, per germline. The chain's CDR3 is CASSLFIAGDNEQFF. The CDR3 DNA is TGTGCCAGCAGTTTATTTATAGCGGGAGACAATGAGCAGTTCTTC.

This clonotype occurred many times. The J gene is TRBJ2-1, the V gene TRBV5-1; 9 nucleotides align to TRBD2. Germline CDR1 is SGHRS and CDR2 is YFSETQ. V lost 3 bases to trimming and J lost 4 bases; unmatched junction nucleotides: 5. The CDR3 totals 15 residues. Here the CDR3 DNA reads TGCGCCAGCAGCTCCCTAGCGGGGACTTACAATGAGCAGTTCTTC. This codes for CASSSLAGTYNEQFF. The full variable domain, in which reference TRBV5-1 and TRBJ2-1 provide the parts outside the CDR3, is KAGVTQTPRYLIKTRGQQVTLSCSPISGHRSVSWYQQTPGQGLQFLFEYFSETQRNKGNFPGRFSGRQFSNSRSEMNVSTLELGDSALYLCASSSLAGTYNEQFFGPGTRLTVL.

This clonotype was recorded many times. The chain carries TRBV28 and TRBJ2-1; TRBD1 agrees at 9 bases. V lost 4 bases, J lost 7 bases, and 11 bases stayed unmatched. This CDR3 spans 16 amino acids. CDR1 and CDR2 from the germline V gene are MDHEN and SYDVKM. CDR3 nucleotide sequence: TGTGCCAGCAGTTCTCCAGCCGGGACAGGGCGGAATGAGCAGTTCTTC. Its protein product is CASSSPAGTGRNEQFF.

This clonotype came up many times. V is TRBV28 and J is TRBJ2-1; 10 nucleotides align to TRBD2. This CDR3 spans 17 amino acids. The germline gives CDR1 MDHEN, CDR2 SYDVKM. Trimming took 4 bases from V and 7 from J; bases not matched to a gene: 13. CDR3 sequence reads: CASSSSASGSLLNEQFF. The CDR3 DNA sequence: TGTGCCAGCAGTTCTTCAGCTAGCGGGAGTCTTTTAAATGAGCAGTTCTTC.

This clonotype was observed many times. The chain's CDR3 is CSASWNRGTGQPQHF. CDR3 DNA sequence: TGCAGTGCTTCATGGAACAGGGGAACAGGGCAGCCCCAGCATTTT. The J gene is TRBJ1-5, the V gene TRBV20-1, with 7 bases identical to TRBD1. This CDR3 region has 15 residues. Trimming took 5 bases from V and 7 from J; bases not matched to a gene: 14. Germline CDR1 is DFQATT and CDR2 is SNEGSKA (reference sequence).

This clonotype has a count of ten or more. The chain employs TRBV6-5 and TRBJ2-1; D possibly corresponds to TRBD1 (5 bases). Trimming stripped 2 bases from V and 0 bases from J, with 14 bases between. Per germline, CDR1 MNHEY and CDR2 SVGAGI. This CDR3 is 17 amino acids long. CDR3: CASSYGFGASSYNEQFF. The CDR3 coding sequence is TGTGCCAGCAGTTACGGGTTTGGGGCTAGCTCCTACAATGAGCAGTTCTTC.

This clonotype has a count of ten or more. The chain uses TRBV29-1 and TRBJ2-1; TRBD2 matches 7 bases. Germline V gene sequence: CDR1 SQVTM, CDR2 ANQGSEA. CDR3 length: 15 residues. V trimming: 5 bases; J trimming: 4 bases; junction bases outside the gene matches: 11. The CDR3 protein is CSVSSLERDYNEQFF. The CDR3 bases are TGCAGCGTTTCCTCACTAGAGCGGGATTACAATGAGCAGTTCTTC.

This clonotype has at least ten counts. J is TRBJ2-7 and V is TRBV3-1; possible D gene TRBD2, 6 bases. Trimming took 3 bases from V and 4 from J, leaving 13 bases between them. Germline V gene sequence: CDR1 LGHDT, CDR2 YNNKEL (reference sequence). The CDR3 is 14 amino acids. CDR3 sequence: CASSQTPSEYEQYF. As DNA, the CDR3 is TGTGCCAGCAGCCAGACGCCTAGCGAGTACGAGCAGTACTTC.

The sample holds many counts of this clonotype. The genes are TRBV6-5 and TRBJ2-2, with TRBD2 identical over 7 bases. In germline, CDR1 is MNHEY, CDR2 SVGAGI. The CDR3 has 16 residues. With 3 bases clipped from V and 4 bases from J, the junction kept 8 bases outside the gene matches. CDR3 loop: CASSYGAGERTGELFF. The CDR3 nucleotides read TGTGCCAGCAGTTATGGGGCGGGAGAGCGCACCGGGGAGCTGTTTTTT.

The sample holds one count of this clonotype. Germline is not matched at one junction end, which may reflect a read error. V usage is TRBV19 and J usage is TRBJ2-2, with a tentative D call TRBD2 (6 bases). Germline V gene lookup returns CDR1 LNHDA and CDR2 SQIVND (reference sequence). CDR3 length: 14 amino acids. The CDR3 sequence is CASSIRGGTGKLFF. The CDR3 coding sequence is TGTGCCAGTAGTATACGCGGAGGGACCGGGAAGCTGTTTTTT.

This clonotype appeared many times. The CDR3 sequence is CASSQGSLTEQYF. In DNA form, the CDR3 reads TGTGCCAGCAGCCAAGGTTCCCTAACGGAGCAGTACTTC. The chain uses TRBV3-1 and TRBJ2-7; D gene ambiguous. There are 13 residues in the CDR3. Looked up from germline, CDR1 is LGHDT and CDR2 is YNNKEL (reference sequence). V shed 1 base and J shed 7 bases, with 11 bases lying between them.

This clonotype came up many times. The chain carries TRBV12-3 or TRBV12-4 and TRBJ2-1; maybe TRBD1 (6 bases). V lost 3 bases to trimming and J lost 9 bases, with 15 bases between them. This CDR3 contains 14 residues. In DNA form, the CDR3 reads TGTGCCAGCAGTTTGAATAGGGGGTGGGGTGAGCAGTTCTTC. Residues: CASSLNRGWGEQFF.

This clonotype was detected ten times or more. As DNA, the CDR3 is TGTGCCAGCAGTTGGGGAGTAGGGGGCACTGAAGCTTTCTTT. This gives the protein CASSWGVGGTEAFF. This rearrangement joins TRBV12-3 or TRBV12-4 to TRBJ1-1; weak D call: TRBD1 (6 bases). Deletions cut 4 bases from V and 4 bases from J, with 13 bases between. The CDR3 totals 14 residues.

The J gene is TRBJ1-2, the V gene TRBV7-9, with D tentatively TRBD1 (5 bases). Looked up from germline, CDR1 is SEHNR and CDR2 is FQNEAQ (reference sequence). The CDR3 totals 14 residues. Between the trimmed V and J ends, which lost 6 bases and 6 bases, there was a span of 17 bases. The CDR3 reads CASSPGGGRHGYTF. The CDR3 nucleotides read TGTGCCAGCAGTCCCGGTGGGGGGAGACATGGCTACACCTTC.

Ten or more counts support this clonotype. V gene TRBV11-2 combines with J gene TRBJ2-5; 14 bases match TRBD2. V lost 8 bases, J lost 9 bases, and 8 bases stayed unmatched. This CDR3 has 14 residues. The germline V gene has CDR1 SGHAT and CDR2 FQNNGV. The CDR3 nucleotides read TGTGCCAGCCGAAGACTAGCGGGAGGGGCGGCCCAGTACTTC. Translated: CASRRLAGGAAQYF.

This clonotype was seen a handful of times. The chain combines TRBV5-1 with TRBJ2-1; a weak D match, TRBD2 (5 bases). Germline CDR1 reads SGHRS; CDR2 reads YFSETQ. V lost 4 bases and J lost 13, with 15 bases in between. This CDR3 has 12 amino acids. CDR3 sequence: CASSPGVPQQFF. As DNA, the CDR3 is TGCGCCAGCAGCCCCGGGGTACCGCAACAGTTCTTC.

This clonotype came up many times. The rearrangement joins TRBV7-4 to TRBJ1-5, with D tentatively TRBD1 (6 bases). This CDR3 spans 14 amino acids. V lost 5 bases to trimming and J lost 6 bases, with 14 bases between them. The germline V gene encodes CDR1 SGHVT and CDR2 SQSDAQ. The CDR3 nucleotides read TGTGCCAGCAGCATACAGGGTTCGTGTCAGCCCCAGCATTTT. Encoded protein: CASSIQGSCQPQHF.

In this sample, this clonotype turned up many times. This chain links TRBV5-1 with TRBJ2-3; weak D call: TRBD2 (5 bases). CDR3 length: 14 residues. Trimming pared 6 bases from V and 2 bases from J, leaving 13 bases between. Germline assignment: CDR1 SGHRS and CDR2 YFSETQ. CDR3 nucleotide sequence: TGCGCCAGCACTTTGACTACCCTCACAGATACGCAGTATTTT. As protein: CASTLTTLTDTQYF.

This sequence joins TRBV7-3 and TRBJ2-1; 10 nucleotides line up with TRBD2. From germline, CDR1 is SGHTA and CDR2 FQGTGA. With V trimmed by 2 bases and J by 8 bases, 6 bases remained unmatched. The CDR3 covers 15 residues. CDR3 sequence: CASSLGLAGADEQFF. CDR3 coding DNA: TGTGCCAGCAGCTTAGGGCTAGCGGGAGCGGATGAGCAGTTCTTC.